Below are 10 T cell receptor beta chains sequenced from a single sample in a study of T cell changes during pregnancy in multiple sclerosis. Data came from immunoSEQ multiplex PCR; TCRdb stores just in-frame clones and leaves some out. The table includes approximately 74,000 clones, roughly nine tenths detected once. Here the sequenced sample was peripheral blood, taken before pregnancy. The origin of the receptors is a female donor with multiple sclerosis, enrolled in a pregnancy study.

V is TRBV9 and J is TRBJ2-2; 9 bases are a match to TRBD1. V trimming: 2 bases; J trimming: 7 bases; junction bases outside the gene matches: 9. Germline assignment: CDR1 SGDLS and CDR2 YYNGEE. The CDR3 runs 16 residues. The CDR3 here is CASSVSGTGRDGELFF. Here the CDR3 DNA reads TGTGCCAGCAGCGTGTCCGGGACAGGGCGGGACGGGGAGCTGTTTTTT.

In its sample, this clone was seen once. The chain employs TRBV5-1 and TRBJ2-1; 10 nucleotides agree with TRBD2. The J segment lost 9 bases and the V segment lost 6 bases, leaving 9 bases of the junction unmatched. The length of the CDR3 is 14 residues. CDR1 and CDR2 from the germline V gene are SGHRS and YFSETQ. The CDR3 DNA is TGCGCCAGCACGGGTCTAGCGGGAGCCTTTGAGCAGTTCTTC. Translated, it gives CASTGLAGAFEQFF.

V usage is TRBV10-3 and J usage is TRBJ2-3, with D maybe TRBD2 (5 bases). CDR1 and CDR2 from the germline V gene are ENHRY and SYGVKD. This CDR3 contains 14 residues. The V and J ends lost 4 bases and 0 bases respectively, with 8 bases between them. CDR3: CAISARGSTDTQYF. The CDR3 coding sequence is TGTGCCATCAGTGCTCGCGGGAGCACAGATACGCAGTATTTT.

The J gene is TRBJ1-4, the V gene TRBV28, with a possible D match to TRBD1 (5 bases). V gave up 6 bases and J gave up 11 bases, with 13 bases separating them. The CDR3 covers 12 residues. Germline CDR1 and CDR2: MDHEN and SYDVKM. The CDR3, as DNA: TGTGCCAGCAGCCCAATCAGGGATAAACTGTTTTTT. It yields the protein CASSPIRDKLFF.

V is TRBV7-6 and J is TRBJ2-1; TRBD2 matches 8 bases. The V segment lost 5 bases and the J segment 13 bases; nucleotides outside the gene matches: 16. The CDR3 runs to 15 residues. Germline values: CDR1 SGHVS, CDR2 FNYEAQ. The CDR3 spells CASSTTSGETASQFF. CDR3 bases: TGTGCCAGCAGCACCACTAGCGGAGAGACAGCAAGTCAGTTCTTC. Drawing the rest from reference TRBV7-6 and TRBJ2-1, the complete variable domain is GAGVSQSPRYKVTKRGQDVALRCDPISGHVSLYWYRQALGQGPEFLTYFNYEAQQDKSGLPNDRFSAERPEGSISTLTIQRTEQRDSAMYRCASSTTSGETASQFFGPGTRLTVL.

This clone was seen once. This rearrangement joins TRBV7-9 to TRBJ1-3, with D unclear. This CDR3 spans 19 amino acids. Germline CDR1 is SEHNR and CDR2 is FQNEAQ (reference sequence). The germline V and J ends were trimmed by 0 bases and 0 bases, with 18 bases remaining between them. The CDR3 here is CASSLASERVRDSGNTIYF. For the CDR3, the DNA is TGTGCCAGCAGCTTAGCATCGGAGCGCGTGAGAGACTCTGGAAACACCATATATTTT.

The chain links TRBV5-1 to TRBJ2-3; TRBD1 aligns across 8 bases. CDR3 length equals 16 residues. The V and J ends lost 1 base and 1 base, in that order; junction bases with no gene match: 5. Looked up from germline, CDR1 is SGHRS and CDR2 is YFSETQ. CDR3 DNA: TGCGCCAGCAGCTTGACCGGACAGGGCCGCACAGATACGCAGTATTTT. It yields the protein CASSLTGQGRTDTQYF.

This chain connects TRBV30 to TRBJ2-1; D gene uncertain. V dropped 5 bases and J dropped 9 bases, with 20 bases sitting between them. The CDR3 loop spans 14 amino acids. CDR1 GTSNPN and CDR2 SVGIG come from the germline V gene (reference sequence). The CDR3 DNA reads as TGTGCCTGGGCCCATAGCATCGGTTATCTTGAGCAGTTCTTC. Translating gives CAWAHSIGYLEQFF.

The chain carries TRBV19 and TRBJ2-1, with TRBD2 as a possible D gene (5 bases). The germline V gene encodes CDR1 LNHDA and CDR2 SQIVND (reference sequence). The CDR3 spans 14 residues. The V end lost 6 bases, the J end lost 2 bases, and 11 bases lay between the germline ends. The CDR3 protein is CASRGRLAYNEQFF. CDR3 coding DNA: TGTGCCAGTAGAGGGAGATTGGCCTACAATGAGCAGTTCTTC.

The chain employs TRBV7-3 and TRBJ2-1; D perhaps matches TRBD1 (6 bases). CDR1 is SGHTA and CDR2 is FQGTGA in the germline V gene. The V gene lost 4 bases and the J gene lost 8 bases, with 18 bases spanning the gap. The CDR3 is made up of 15 amino acids. Here the CDR3 reads CASSYGDKSGHEQFF. The CDR3 nucleotides are TGTGCCAGCAGCTACGGGGACAAGTCGGGACATGAGCAGTTCTTC.